One sample yielded the 13 T cell receptor beta chains listed below, sequenced in a study of cytomegalovirus exposure and HLA in healthy donors. It was with 60 Vbeta and 13 Jbeta primers that the PCR ran. TCRdb's table, derived via immunoSEQ multiplex PCR, lists solely in-frame clones and lacks some. The sample shows over 85,000 clones, under 85% of them seen only once. The sample comprised PBMCs. The receptors shown here come from a female donor in good health and CMV-seropositive.

This rearrangement joins TRBV19 to TRBJ1-2, with TRBD1 as a possible D gene (6 bases). The ends were cut back, 4 bases at V and 8 bases at J, with 14 bases in the middle. The CDR3 runs 13 residues. From germline, CDR1 is LNHDA and CDR2 SQIVND (reference sequence). CDR3 coding DNA: TGTGCCAGTAGTACCCGACAGGTTGAAGGCTACACCTTC. Protein: CASSTRQVEGYTF.

The chain joins TRBV27 to TRBJ1-1; TRBD1 matches at 7 bases. The junction had 10 bases not matched to a gene; V was cut back by 3 bases and J by 3 bases. Germline CDR1 is MNHEY and CDR2 is SMNVEV (reference sequence). The CDR3 has 16 amino acids. The CDR3 protein is CASSFGSRTGHTEAFF. CDR3 bases: TGTGCCAGCAGTTTTGGGTCCCGGACAGGTCACACTGAAGCTTTCTTT.

The chain links TRBV5-4 to TRBJ2-1, with 9 bases aligning to TRBD1. Germline V lookup: CDR1 SGHNT, CDR2 YYREEE (reference sequence). The CDR3 consists of 16 residues. The junction had 10 bases not matched to a gene; V was cut back by 3 bases and J by 6 bases. CDR3 in amino acids: CASSSTTGGRVNEQFF. CDR3 nucleotides: TGTGCCAGCAGCTCTACAACAGGGGGCCGGGTCAATGAGCAGTTCTTC.

The chain employs TRBV29-1 and TRBJ2-7; a possible D gene is TRBD1 (6 bases). V was clipped by 6 bases and J by 0 bases, with 12 bases between them. CDR1 and CDR2 (germline): SQVTM, ANQGSEA. This CDR3 contains 13 residues. CDR3 region: CSVTGSLSYEQYF. CDR3 bases: TGCAGCGTGACAGGTTCCCTCTCCTACGAGCAGTACTTC.

V gene TRBV7-6 combines with J gene TRBJ1-1, with TRBD1 as a possible D gene (5 bases). CDR1 and CDR2 (germline): SGHVS, FNYEAQ. The V and J ends lost 6 bases and 5 bases respectively, with 28 bases between them. CDR3 length: 18 amino acids. The CDR3 DNA is TGTGCCAGCAGTTCTGGCTCCGGGACCAGAAGACGGGGGACTGAAGCTTTCTTT. It translates to CASSSGSGTRRRGTEAFF.

The chain uses TRBV5-6 and TRBJ2-4, with 7 bases identical to TRBD2. The germline V gene has CDR1 SGHDT and CDR2 YYEEEE. V lost 2 bases to trimming and J lost 7 bases; unmatched junction nucleotides: 6. This CDR3 spans 14 amino acids. In nucleotides, the CDR3 is TGTGCCAGCAGCTTCAGGCCAGCGGGGAACATTCAGTACTTC. Protein: CASSFRPAGNIQYF.

The chain combines TRBV19 with TRBJ1-3, with 8 positions matching TRBD1. CDR1 is LNHDA, CDR2 SQIVND, per germline (reference sequence). The CDR3 is made up of 14 amino acids. After removal of 8 bases from V and 4 bases from J, the junction contained 7 bases not matched to a gene. The CDR3 region is CASGRTGQGNTIYF. CDR3 coding DNA: TGTGCCAGTGGGAGGACAGGGCAAGGAAACACCATATATTTT.

V and J are TRBV6-1 and TRBJ2-1; TRBD2 matches 10 bases. V dropped 4 bases and J dropped 5; count of bases not matched to a gene: 11. This CDR3 comprises 17 residues. Germline V CDR1 and CDR2: MNHNS, SASEGT. In DNA form, the CDR3 reads TGTGCCAGCAGTGGTACTGAGCGGGAGGGCCGAAACAATGAGCAGTTCTTC. Amino acids: CASSGTEREGRNNEQFF.

The chain has TRBV5-1 and TRBJ1-2, with 11 bases that match TRBD1. This CDR3 is built from 16 residues. Per germline, CDR1 SGHRS and CDR2 YFSETQ. Germline trimming cut 4 bases from V and 6 bases from J; bases unmatched to any gene: 11. Written as DNA, the CDR3 is TGCGCCAGCAGCCTCGAGGGGACAGGGGGGTTCAATGGCTACACCTTC. This sequence encodes CASSLEGTGGFNGYTF.

This clone has a handful of counts. The chain joins TRBV7-9 to TRBJ2-4; TRBD1 matches at 8 bases. The germline gives CDR1 SEHNR, CDR2 FQNEAQ (reference sequence). CDR3 length equals 12 residues. V shed 5 bases, J shed 8 bases, and the junction held 2 bases outside the gene matches. This CDR3 is CASSQGQDIQYF. Written as DNA, the CDR3 is TGTGCCAGCAGCCAGGGACAGGACATTCAGTACTTC.

The rearrangement joins TRBV7-7 to TRBJ1-2; TRBD1 agrees at 12 bases. There are 19 residues in the CDR3. Germline V gives CDR1 SSHAT, CDR2 FNYEAQ (reference sequence). Trimming at V came to 3 bases and at J to 6 bases, leaving 17 bases not matched to a gene. In nucleotides, the CDR3 is TGTGCCAGCAGCTTCCAACCGGGACAGGGGGCTTCTGGCGGTAATGGCTACACCTTC. It codes for CASSFQPGQGASGGNGYTF. The entire variable domain, with the rest obtained from reference TRBV7-7 and TRBJ1-2, is as follows: GAGVSQSPRYKVTKRGQDVTLRCDPISSHATLYWYQQALGQGPEFLTYFNYEAQPDKSGLPSDRFSAERPEGSISTLTIQRTEQRDSAMYRCASSFQPGQGASGGNGYTFGSGTRLTVV.

This chain links TRBV4-1 with TRBJ1-3; 7 bases map to TRBD1. After removal of 1 base from V and 0 bases from J, the junction contained 6 bases not matched to a gene. Germline V CDR1 and CDR2: MGHRA, YSYEKL. The CDR3 loop spans 17 amino acids. The CDR3 bases are TGCGCCAGCAGCCAAGGGGACAGAACCATCTCTGGAAACACCATATATTTT. This sequence encodes CASSQGDRTISGNTIYF.

This chain connects TRBV19 to TRBJ1-5; D gene uncertain. CDR1 and CDR2 (germline): LNHDA, SQIVND (reference sequence). Trimming took off 5 bases at V and 6 bases at J, with 11 bases between the two ends. CDR3 length: 13 residues. Here the CDR3 DNA reads TGTGCCAGTAGTCATTTGACTGGTCAGCCCCAGCATTTT. It translates to CASSHLTGQPQHF.